The present TCR beta chain was sequenced within a study of CD8 T cells in Susac syndrome. Overall study results and limits: The study recognized that its TCR sequencing and HLA analysis covered a relatively small number of individuals.

This CDR3 comprises 15 residues. Germline assignment: CDR1 SGHRS and CDR2 YFSETQ. J lost 0 bases, V lost 2 bases, and 2 bases had no gene match. cDNA came from approximately 0.5 to 1 ug RNA primed by random hexamers. Multiplex PCR with immunoSEQ amplified the TCR beta CDR3 across 54 Vbeta and 13 Jbeta. TCRdb ran MiXCR on the immunoSEQ multiplex PCR reads and lists one entry per CDR3 protein. This sample has more than 95,000 distinct CDR3 sequences, with about 95% found just once. Blood CD8+ and CD4+ T cells underwent high-throughput TCR beta sequencing. Worth noting for this clonotype: As yet, its antigen is unknown.

This clonotype was sampled from a human donor with Susac syndrome. The specimen was CD8+ T cells from PBMCs. The chain is built from TRBV5-1 and TRBJ2-7, with 10 bases aligning to TRBD2. The CDR3 nucleotides read TGCGCCAGCAGCTTAGCGGGGGGGTACTCCTACGAGCAGTACTTC. It codes for CASSLAGGYSYEQYF.